The T cell receptor beta chain described here comes from a study of CD8 T cells in ankylosing spondylitis. Study-wide results and caveats: Characteristic, it appeared, of ankylosing spondylitis blood was a TCR beta motif of several highly homologous variants. In reactive arthritis synovial fluid and blood, some motif variants had been reported before. CD8+ by phenotype, disease-linked clones were relatively rare in peripheral blood. Matched ankylosing spondylitis synovial fluid reportedly showed significant enrichment of disease-linked clones.

In the case of this clonotype: As yet, its antigen is unknown.

Quantitative 5'-RACE was performed with molecular barcodes, and it yielded the TCR beta libraries. TCRdb re-called the 5' RACE reads through MiXCR, storing one row per CDR3 protein. The table lists over 600,000 distinct CDR3 sequences, under 20% of them singletons. The length of the CDR3 is 13 residues. V was cut by 7 bases and J by 5 bases, with 11 bases left in between. The TCR comes from a male donor with ankylosing spondylitis. The sample was blood, either unsorted or a sorted T cell fraction (not recorded which). This chain joins TRBV12-3 or TRBV12-4 and TRBJ2-2; D is uncertain. The CDR3 region has the DNA TGTGCCAGCAAAATGAGCAGAACCGGGGAGCTGTTTTTT. This codes for CASKMSRTGELFF.